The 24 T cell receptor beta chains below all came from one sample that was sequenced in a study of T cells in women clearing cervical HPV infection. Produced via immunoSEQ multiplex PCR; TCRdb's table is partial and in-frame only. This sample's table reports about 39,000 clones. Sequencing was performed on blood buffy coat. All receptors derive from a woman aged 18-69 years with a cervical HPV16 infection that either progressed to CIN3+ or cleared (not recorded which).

CDR3 amino acids: CASSEAAPRPAFF. The covered CDR3 bases are TGTGCCAGCAGTGAAGCGGCCCCACGCCCA. This rearrangement joins TRBV6-1 to TRBJ1-1, with D hard to call. The CDR3 extends 3 residues past the end of the read, so its final part is completed from the germline J gene. Germline V gene data show CDR1 as MNHNS and CDR2 as SASEGT. This CDR3 region has 13 residues.

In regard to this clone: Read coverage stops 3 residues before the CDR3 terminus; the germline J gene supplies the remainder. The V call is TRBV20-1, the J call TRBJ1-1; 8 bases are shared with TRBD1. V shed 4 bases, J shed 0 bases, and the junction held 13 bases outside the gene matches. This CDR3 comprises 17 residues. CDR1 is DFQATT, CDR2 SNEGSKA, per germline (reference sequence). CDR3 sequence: CSATRGGQVLLNTEAFF. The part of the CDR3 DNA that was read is TGCAGTGCTACCAGAGGGGGACAGGTTCTCTTGAACACTGAA.

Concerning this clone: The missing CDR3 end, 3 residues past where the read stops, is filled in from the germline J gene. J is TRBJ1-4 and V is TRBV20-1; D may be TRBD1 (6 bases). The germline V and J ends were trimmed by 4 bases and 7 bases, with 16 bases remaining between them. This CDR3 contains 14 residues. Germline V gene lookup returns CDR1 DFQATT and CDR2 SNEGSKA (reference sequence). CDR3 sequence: CSANLRQGSEKLFF. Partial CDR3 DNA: TGCAGTGCTAACCTTCGGCAGGGGAGTGAAAAA.

CDR3 sequence reads: CASSLLGQGNSPLHF. The CDR3 bases that were read are TGTGCCAGCAGTCTCCTAGGACAGGGGAATTCACCC. The rearrangement links TRBV2 to TRBJ1-6, with TRBD1 identical over 9 bases. The read finishes 3 residues shy of the CDR3 end, and the germline J gene is used to complete it. CDR1 and CDR2 (germline): SNHLY, FYNNEI. The V gene end was trimmed by 5 bases and the J gene end by 7 bases; junction bases not matched to a gene: 6. CDR3 length: 15 amino acids.

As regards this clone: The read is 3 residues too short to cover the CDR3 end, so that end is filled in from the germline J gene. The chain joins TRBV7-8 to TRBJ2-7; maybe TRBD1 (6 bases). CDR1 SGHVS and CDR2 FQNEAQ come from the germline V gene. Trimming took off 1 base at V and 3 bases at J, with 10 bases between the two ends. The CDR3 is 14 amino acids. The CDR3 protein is CASSLGQADYEQYF. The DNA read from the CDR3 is TGTGCCAGCAGCTTAGGACAGGCGGACTACGAG.

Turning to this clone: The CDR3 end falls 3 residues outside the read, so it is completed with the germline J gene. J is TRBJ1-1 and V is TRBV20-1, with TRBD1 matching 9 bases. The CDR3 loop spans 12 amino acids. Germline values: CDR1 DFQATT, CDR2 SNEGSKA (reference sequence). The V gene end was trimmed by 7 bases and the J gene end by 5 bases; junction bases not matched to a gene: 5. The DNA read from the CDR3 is TGCAGTGTCAGACAGGGGGGGACTGAA. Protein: CSVRQGGTE. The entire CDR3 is CSVRQGGTEAFF.

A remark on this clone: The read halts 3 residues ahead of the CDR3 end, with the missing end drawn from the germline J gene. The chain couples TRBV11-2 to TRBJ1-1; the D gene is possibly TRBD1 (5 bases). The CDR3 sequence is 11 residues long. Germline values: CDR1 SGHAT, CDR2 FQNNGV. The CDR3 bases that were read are TGTGCCAGCAGCCGCCAGGGTTTA. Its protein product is CASSRQGL. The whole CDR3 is CASSRQGLAFF.

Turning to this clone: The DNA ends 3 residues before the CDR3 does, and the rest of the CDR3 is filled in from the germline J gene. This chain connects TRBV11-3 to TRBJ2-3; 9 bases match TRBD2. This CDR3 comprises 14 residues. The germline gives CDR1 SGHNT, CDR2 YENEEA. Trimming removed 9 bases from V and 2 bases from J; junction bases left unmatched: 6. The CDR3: CASQSGGYTDTQYF. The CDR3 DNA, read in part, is TGTGCCAGTCAGAGCGGGGGGTACACAGATACG.

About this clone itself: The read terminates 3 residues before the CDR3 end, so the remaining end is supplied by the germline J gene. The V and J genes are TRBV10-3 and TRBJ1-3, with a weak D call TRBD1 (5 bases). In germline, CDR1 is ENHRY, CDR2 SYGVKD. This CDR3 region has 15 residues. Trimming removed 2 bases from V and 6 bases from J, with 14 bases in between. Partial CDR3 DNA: TGTGCCATCAGTGAGCGGTCCGGGGGTTTAAACACC. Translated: CAISERSGGLNT. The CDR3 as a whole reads CAISERSGGLNTIYF.

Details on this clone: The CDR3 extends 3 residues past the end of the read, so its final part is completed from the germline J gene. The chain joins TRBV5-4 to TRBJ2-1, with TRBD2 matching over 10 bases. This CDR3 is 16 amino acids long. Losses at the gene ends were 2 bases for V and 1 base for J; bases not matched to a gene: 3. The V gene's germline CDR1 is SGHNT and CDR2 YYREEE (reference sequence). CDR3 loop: CASSLGSGGSYNEQFF. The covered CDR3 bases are TGTGCCAGCAGCTTAGGTAGCGGGGGGTCCTACAATGAG.

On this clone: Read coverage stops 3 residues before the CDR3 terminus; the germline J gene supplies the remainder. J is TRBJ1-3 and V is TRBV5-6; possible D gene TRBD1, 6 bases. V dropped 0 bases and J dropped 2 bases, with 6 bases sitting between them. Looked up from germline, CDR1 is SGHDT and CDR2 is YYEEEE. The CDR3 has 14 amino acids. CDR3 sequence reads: CASSLDRAGNTIYF. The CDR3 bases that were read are TGTGCCAGCAGCTTGGACAGGGCTGGAAACACC.

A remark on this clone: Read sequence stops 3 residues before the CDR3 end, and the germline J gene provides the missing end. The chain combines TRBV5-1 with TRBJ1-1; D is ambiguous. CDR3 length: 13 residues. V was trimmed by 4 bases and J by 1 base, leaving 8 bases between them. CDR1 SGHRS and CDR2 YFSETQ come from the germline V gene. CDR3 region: CASSEQANTEAFF. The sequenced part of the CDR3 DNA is TGCGCCAGCAGCGAGCAGGCGAACACTGAA.

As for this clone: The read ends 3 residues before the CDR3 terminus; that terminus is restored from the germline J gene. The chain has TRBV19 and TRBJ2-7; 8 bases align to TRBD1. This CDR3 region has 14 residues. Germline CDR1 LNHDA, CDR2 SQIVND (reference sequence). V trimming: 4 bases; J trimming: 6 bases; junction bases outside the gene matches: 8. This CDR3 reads CASSSGQGASEQYF. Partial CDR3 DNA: TGTGCCAGTAGTAGTGGGCAGGGGGCCTCCGAG.

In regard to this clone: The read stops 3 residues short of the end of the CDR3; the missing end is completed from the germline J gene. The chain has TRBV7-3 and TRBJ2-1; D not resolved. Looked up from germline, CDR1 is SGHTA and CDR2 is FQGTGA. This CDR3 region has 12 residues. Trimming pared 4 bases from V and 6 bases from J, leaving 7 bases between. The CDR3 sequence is CASSSQSNEQFF. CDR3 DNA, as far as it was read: TGTGCCAGCAGCTCCCAGAGCAATGAG.

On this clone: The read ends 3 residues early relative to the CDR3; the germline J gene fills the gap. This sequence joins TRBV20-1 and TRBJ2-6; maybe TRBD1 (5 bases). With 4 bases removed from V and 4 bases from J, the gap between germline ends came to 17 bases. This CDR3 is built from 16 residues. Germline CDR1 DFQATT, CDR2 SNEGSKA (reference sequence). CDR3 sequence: CSATVSGFAGANVLTF. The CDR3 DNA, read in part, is TGCAGTGCTACCGTTTCAGGGTTCGCCGGGGCCAACGTC.

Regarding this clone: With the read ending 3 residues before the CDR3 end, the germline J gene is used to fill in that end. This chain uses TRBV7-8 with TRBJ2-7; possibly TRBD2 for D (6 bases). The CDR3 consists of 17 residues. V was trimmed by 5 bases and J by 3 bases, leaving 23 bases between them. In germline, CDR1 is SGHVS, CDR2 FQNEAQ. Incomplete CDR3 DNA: TGTGCCAGCAGCCCGGGGGAGGCGAACTTGCGGGTCTACGAG. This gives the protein CASSPGEANLRVYE. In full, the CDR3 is CASSPGEANLRVYEQYF.

The CDR3 protein is CASSGVPGQVTLLEAFF. CDR3 DNA, as far as it was read: TGTGCCAGCAGTGGGGTCCCGGGACAGGTTACCCTCCTCGAA. The V and J genes are TRBV2 and TRBJ1-1, with 8 bases matching TRBD1. The read finishes 3 residues shy of the CDR3 end, and the germline J gene is used to complete it. The V gene's germline CDR1 is SNHLY and CDR2 FYNNEI. This CDR3 contains 17 residues.

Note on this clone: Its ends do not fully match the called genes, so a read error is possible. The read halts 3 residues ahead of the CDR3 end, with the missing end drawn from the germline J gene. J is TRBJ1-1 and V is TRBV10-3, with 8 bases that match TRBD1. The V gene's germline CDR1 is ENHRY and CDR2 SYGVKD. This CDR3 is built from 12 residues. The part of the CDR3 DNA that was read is TGTGCCGTCAGGGGGCAGAGCACTGAA. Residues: CAVRGQSTE. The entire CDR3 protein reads CAVRGQSTEAFF.

The CDR3 DNA, read in part, is TGTGCCAGCAGCGGGCGGGCACCCGAACGCCAAGAGACC. Translation gives CASSGRAPERQET. The whole CDR3 sequence reads CASSGRAPERQETQYF. J is TRBJ2-5 and V is TRBV7-8; possible D gene TRBD2, 5 bases. The read terminates 3 residues ahead of where the CDR3 ends, so the germline J gene completes it. Germline lookup yields CDR1 SGHVS and CDR2 FQNEAQ. Trimming left V 5 bases short and J 1 base short, with 17 bases between. The CDR3 runs 16 residues.

This CDR3 is CASSLVERSTDTQYF. The CDR3 bases that were read are TGTGCCAGCAGCTTAGTGGAGCGGAGCACAGATACG. The chain carries TRBV7-8 and TRBJ2-3, with D maybe TRBD2 (5 bases). The read is 3 residues too short to cover the CDR3 end, so that end is filled in from the germline J gene. The CDR3 has 15 amino acids. Germline CDR1 SGHVS, CDR2 FQNEAQ. V was trimmed by 1 base and J by 0 bases, leaving 8 bases between them.

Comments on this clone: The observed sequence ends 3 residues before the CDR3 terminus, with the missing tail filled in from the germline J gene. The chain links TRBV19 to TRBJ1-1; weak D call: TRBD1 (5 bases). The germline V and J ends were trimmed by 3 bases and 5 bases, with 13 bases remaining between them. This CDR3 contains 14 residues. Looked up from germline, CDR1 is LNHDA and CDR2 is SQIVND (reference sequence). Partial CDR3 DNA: TGTGCCAGTAGTATGGTGGGGGGTCAGACTGAA. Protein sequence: CASSMVGGQTE. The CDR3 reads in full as CASSMVGGQTEAFF.

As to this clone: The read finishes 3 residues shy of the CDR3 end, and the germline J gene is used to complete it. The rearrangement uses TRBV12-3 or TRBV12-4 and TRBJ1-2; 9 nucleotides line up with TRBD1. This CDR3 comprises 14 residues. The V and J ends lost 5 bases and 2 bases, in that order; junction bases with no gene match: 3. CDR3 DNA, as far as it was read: TGTGCCAGCAGTCCCGACAGGGGGAACTATGGC. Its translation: CASSPDRGNYG. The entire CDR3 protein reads CASSPDRGNYGYTF.

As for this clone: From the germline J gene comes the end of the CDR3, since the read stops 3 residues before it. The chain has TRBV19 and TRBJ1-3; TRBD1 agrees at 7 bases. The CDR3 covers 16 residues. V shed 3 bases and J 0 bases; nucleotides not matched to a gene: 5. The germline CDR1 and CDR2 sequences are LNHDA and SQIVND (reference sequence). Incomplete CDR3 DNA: TGTGCCAGTAGTATTAAGGGACAGCTCTCTGGAAACACC. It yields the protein CASSIKGQLSGNT. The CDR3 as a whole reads CASSIKGQLSGNTIYF.

The sequenced CDR3 bases are TGTGCCAGCACCCATCACACCTGGACAGGGAATGGC. Its protein is CASTHHTWTGNG. The full CDR3 reads CASTHHTWTGNGYTF. The chain links TRBV12-3 or TRBV12-4 to TRBJ1-2; 8 nucleotides line up with TRBD1. The observed sequence ends 3 residues before the CDR3 terminus, with the missing tail filled in from the germline J gene. This CDR3 comprises 15 residues. V shed 7 bases, J shed 6 bases, and the junction held 13 bases outside the gene matches.